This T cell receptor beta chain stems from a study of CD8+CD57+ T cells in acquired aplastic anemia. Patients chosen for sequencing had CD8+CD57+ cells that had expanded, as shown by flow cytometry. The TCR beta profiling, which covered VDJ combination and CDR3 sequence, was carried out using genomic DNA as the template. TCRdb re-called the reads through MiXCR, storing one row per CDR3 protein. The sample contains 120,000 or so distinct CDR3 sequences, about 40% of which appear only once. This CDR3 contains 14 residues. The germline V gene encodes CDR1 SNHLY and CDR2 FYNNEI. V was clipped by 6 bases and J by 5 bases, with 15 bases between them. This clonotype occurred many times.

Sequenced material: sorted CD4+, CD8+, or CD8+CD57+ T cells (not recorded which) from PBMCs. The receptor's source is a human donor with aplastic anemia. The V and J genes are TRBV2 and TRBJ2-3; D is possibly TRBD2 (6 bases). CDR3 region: CASRGTGAGDTQYF. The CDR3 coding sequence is TGTGCCAGCAGGGGGACTGGCGCGGGAGATACGCAGTATTTT.